The clone carrying this T cell receptor beta chain was seen only once. The target antigen is unknown. TCRdb processed the 5' RACE reads anew with MiXCR; each CDR3 protein has one entry. In the table there are 450,000 to 650,000 distinct CDR3 sequences, about a sixth of which are singletons. This sample was taken from a study of T-cell memory formation after mild COVID-19. Points from the study as a whole: A subset of responding clones appeared in pre-infection memory, suggesting cross-reactive memory joined.

There are 13 residues in the CDR3. Germline-derived CDR1 and CDR2 are SQVTM and ANQGSEA. V was trimmed by 4 bases and J by 6 bases, leaving 15 bases between them. The clonotype originates from an adult woman who had mild COVID-19 (a few samples of this study predate the infection). Cell type and time point are not known. Specimen: PBMCs or a T cell subset sorted from them (not recorded which). The chain is built from TRBV29-1 and TRBJ1-2; perhaps TRBD1 as D (6 bases). The CDR3 DNA reads as TGCAGCGTTGTCGTCTGGGGGGCACATGGCTACACCTTC. Translating gives CSVVVWGAHGYTF.